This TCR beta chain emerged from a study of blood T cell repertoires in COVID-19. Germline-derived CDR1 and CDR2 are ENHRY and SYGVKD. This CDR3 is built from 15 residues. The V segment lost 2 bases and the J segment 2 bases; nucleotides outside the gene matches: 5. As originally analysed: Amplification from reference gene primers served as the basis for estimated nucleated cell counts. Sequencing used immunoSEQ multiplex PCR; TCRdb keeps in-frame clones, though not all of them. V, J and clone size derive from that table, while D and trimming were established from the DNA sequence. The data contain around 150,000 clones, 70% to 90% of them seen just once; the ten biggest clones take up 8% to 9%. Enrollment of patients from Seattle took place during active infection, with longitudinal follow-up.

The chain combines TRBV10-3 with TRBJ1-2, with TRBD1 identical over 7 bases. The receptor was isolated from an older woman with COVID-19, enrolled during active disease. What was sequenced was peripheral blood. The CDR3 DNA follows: TGTGCCATCAGTGAGAGACAGGGCACGAACTATGGCTACACCTTC. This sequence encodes CAISERQGTNYGYTF.